A single sample gave rise to the 20 T cell receptor beta chains below, sequenced in a study of Ad26.COV2.S vaccination and SARS-CoV-2 variants. This sample's treatment: about 20 received Ad26.COV2.S at low or high dose, single or two shots; five or six received placebo; per-sample allocation not given. Sampling was done on day 63 after the first vaccine or placebo injection. Profiled with immunoSEQ multiplex PCR; TCRdb holds only in-frame clones, not every one. The profile covers 300,000 to 350,000 clones, with more than 85% appearing a single time and approximately 5% taken by the ten largest. The material was peripheral blood, obtained in a trial of Ad26.COV2.S vaccine versus placebo. Receptor source: a person between 18 and 59 years old who received the Ad26.COV2.S COVID-19 vaccine or a placebo.

V is TRBV5-6 and J is TRBJ1-4; weak D call: TRBD1 (6 bases). With 3 bases removed from V and 11 bases from J, the gap between germline ends came to 26 bases. The CDR3 has 17 residues. The germline gives CDR1 SGHDT, CDR2 YYEEEE. The DNA for the CDR3 is TGTGCCAGCAGCTGGGGGGGCCCCGGGACACGGAAGAACAAACTGTTTTTT. This sequence encodes CASSWGGPGTRKNKLFF.

This clone occurred a few times. The CDR3 here is CASSQEALNSYEQYF. The CDR3 region has the DNA TGTGCCAGCAGCCAAGAGGCTCTGAACTCCTACGAGCAGTACTTC. This chain joins TRBV4-2 and TRBJ2-7, with unresolved D. V was pared by 0 bases and J by 0 bases, with 9 bases between. The CDR3 length is 15 residues. Germline CDR1 LGHNA, CDR2 YNFKEQ.

This clone was counted only a few times. The rearrangement links TRBV10-2 to TRBJ1-1; D gene unclear. V was trimmed by 3 bases and J by 5 bases, leaving 13 bases between them. This CDR3 region has 14 residues. CDR1 and CDR2 (germline): WSHSY, SAAADI. The CDR3 DNA reads as TGCGCCAGCAGTGACCGGCCCCTCGGGACTGAAGCTTTCTTT. This sequence encodes CASSDRPLGTEAFF.

The chain links TRBV5-6 to TRBJ1-1, with D unclear. Between the trimmed V and J ends, which lost 1 base and 5 bases, there was a span of 9 bases. The CDR3 is 13 residues long. Per the germline V gene, CDR1 is SGHDT and CDR2 is YYEEEE. The CDR3 nucleotides read TGTGCCAGCAGCTTGAGGTGGGAGACTGAAGCTTTCTTT. Translating it yields CASSLRWETEAFF.

V gene TRBV2 combines with J gene TRBJ1-6, with TRBD1 identical over 8 bases. There are 16 residues in the CDR3. CDR1 is SNHLY, CDR2 FYNNEI, per germline. With V trimmed by 6 bases and J by 5 bases, 9 bases remained unmatched. This CDR3 is CASRGGTGINNSPLHF. DNA of the CDR3: TGTGCCAGCAGGGGAGGGACAGGCATTAATAATTCACCCCTCCACTTT.

The chain has TRBV27 and TRBJ2-2; 7 positions match TRBD1. CDR1 is MNHEY and CDR2 is SMNVEV in the germline V gene (reference sequence). The CDR3 consists of 15 residues. The V and J ends lost 5 bases and 2 bases, in that order; junction bases with no gene match: 5. CDR3 region: CASSHRGPNTGELFF. DNA of the CDR3: TGTGCCAGCAGTCACAGGGGCCCTAACACCGGGGAGCTGTTTTTT.

The chain uses TRBV24-1 and TRBJ2-7; D is possibly TRBD1 (5 bases). V was pared by 2 bases and J by 4 bases, with 8 bases between. Germline V gene sequence: CDR1 KGHDR, CDR2 SFDVKD. This CDR3 has 13 amino acids. The CDR3 region is CATSDSTAYEQYF. The CDR3 region has the DNA TGTGCCACCAGTGATTCGACAGCTTACGAGCAGTACTTC.

This clone was seen only once. The gene calls are TRBV28 and TRBJ2-5; TRBD2 might be the D (5 bases). The CDR3 is 14 amino acids. Germline CDR1 MDHEN, CDR2 SYDVKM. V shed 2 bases and J shed 7 bases, with 14 bases lying between them. The CDR3 sequence: CASSLTEEVGTQYF. The CDR3 DNA follows: TGTGCCAGCAGTTTAACGGAGGAAGTGGGGACCCAGTACTTC. Combining the CDR3 with reference TRBV28 and TRBJ2-5 gives the whole variable domain DVKVTQSSRYLVKRTGEKVFLECVQDMDHENMFWYRQDPGLGLRLIYFSYDVKMKEKGDIPEGYSVSREKKERFSLILESASTNQTSMYLCASSLTEEVGTQYFGPGTRLLVL.

The chain is built from TRBV3-1 (or the pseudogene TRBV3-2) and TRBJ2-1, with D possibly TRBD2 on 5 matching bases. Germline CDR1 and CDR2: LGHDT and YNNKEL (reference sequence). V lost 3 bases and J lost 7, with 19 bases in between. The CDR3 spans 16 residues. The chain's CDR3 is CASSQASPWIGNEQFF. The DNA for the CDR3 is TGTGCCAGCAGCCAGGCTAGCCCCTGGATCGGTAATGAGCAGTTCTTC.

CDR3 loop: CASSATSGRAGEQFF. CDR3 bases: TGTGCCAGCTCAGCTACTAGCGGGAGGGCCGGTGAGCAGTTCTTC. V usage is TRBV18 and J usage is TRBJ2-1; 13 positions agree with TRBD2. The V gene's germline CDR1 is KGHSH and CDR2 LQKENI. Trimming cost V 5 bases and J 9 bases; bases outside gene matches: 7. This CDR3 is 15 amino acids long.

The gene calls are TRBV5-4 and TRBJ2-5; D is ambiguous. Germline lookup yields CDR1 SGHNT and CDR2 YYREEE (reference sequence). This CDR3 comprises 15 residues. The germline V and J ends were trimmed by 0 bases and 1 base, with 10 bases remaining between them. The CDR3 protein is CASSLVGRAQETQYF. The DNA of the CDR3 is TGTGCCAGCAGCTTGGTGGGTAGGGCCCAAGAGACCCAGTACTTC.

This clone has only one observation. The chain uses TRBV5-6 and TRBJ2-2; possible D gene TRBD1, 5 bases. Germline CDR1 is SGHDT and CDR2 is YYEEEE. Trimming took off 0 bases at V and 7 bases at J, with 10 bases between the two ends. This CDR3 is built from 14 residues. The CDR3 sequence is CASSLDQGLGELFF. The CDR3 nucleotides read TGTGCCAGCAGCTTGGATCAGGGTCTCGGGGAGCTGTTTTTT.

The V and J genes are TRBV18 and TRBJ2-1; TRBD2 matches 15 bases. This CDR3 has 15 residues. V gave up 5 bases and J gave up 6 bases; unmatched junction bases: 2. CDR1 KGHSH and CDR2 LQKENI come from the germline V gene. The CDR3 spells CASSGTSGGSNEQFF. The DNA for the CDR3 is TGTGCCAGCTCAGGGACTAGCGGGGGGTCCAATGAGCAGTTCTTC.

The chain recombines TRBV7-2 with TRBJ2-7; the D gene is possibly TRBD1 (6 bases). With 4 bases removed from V and 2 bases from J, the gap between germline ends came to 9 bases. The CDR3 length is 13 residues. Germline values: CDR1 SGHTA, CDR2 FQGNSA. The DNA of the CDR3 is TGTGCCAGCAGCTCCGACAGGACCTACGAGCAGTACTTC. The encoded protein is CASSSDRTYEQYF. Filled out from reference TRBV7-2 and TRBJ2-7, the complete variable domain reads GAGVSQSPSNKVTEKGKDVELRCDPISGHTALYWYRQSLGQGLEFLIYFQGNSAPDKSGLPSDRFSAERTGGSVSTLTIQRTQQEDSAVYLCASSSDRTYEQYFGPGTRLTVT.

This clone showed up just once. The gene calls are TRBV7-6 and TRBJ2-5, with D perhaps TRBD2 (6 bases). The CDR3 spans 15 residues. The germline CDR1 and CDR2 sequences are SGHVS and FNYEAQ. V was clipped by 4 bases and J by 5 bases, with 17 bases between them. The DNA for the CDR3 is TGTGCCAGCAGCTCCAGGGTTGGGGGGTTGGAGACCCAGTACTTC. Its translation: CASSSRVGGLETQYF.

This clone has just one count. Written as DNA, the CDR3 is TGCAGCGTTCGGAAAGGGGACTATGGCTACACCTTC. Its translation is CSVRKGDYGYTF. V gene TRBV29-1 combines with J gene TRBJ1-2; D is perhaps TRBD1 (5 bases). Looked up from germline, CDR1 is SQVTM and CDR2 is ANQGSEA. There are 12 residues in the CDR3. V shed 5 bases and J shed 3 bases, with 10 bases lying between them. Based on the CDR3 plus reference TRBV29-1 and TRBJ1-2, the full variable domain is SAVISQKPSRDICQRGTSLTIQCQVDSQVTMMFWYRQQPGQSLTLIATANQGSEATYESGFVIDKFPISRPNLTFSTLTVSNMSPEDSSIYLCSVRKGDYGYTFGSGTRLTVV.

The chain combines TRBV3-1 (or the pseudogene TRBV3-2) with TRBJ1-2; D remains ambiguous. Trimming pared 0 bases from V and 3 bases from J, leaving 11 bases between. This CDR3 contains 15 residues. CDR1 and CDR2 from the germline V gene are LGHDT and YNNKEL (reference sequence). CDR3 in DNA: TGTGCCAGCAGCCAAGATTATAGCGGTGACTATGGCTACACCTTC. Amino acid sequence: CASSQDYSGDYGYTF.

This rearrangement joins TRBV27 to TRBJ2-1, with 10 nucleotides matching TRBD2. Germline lookup yields CDR1 MNHEY and CDR2 SMNVEV (reference sequence). Trimming removed 4 bases from V and 3 bases from J; junction bases left unmatched: 3. This CDR3 comprises 15 residues. The CDR3 reads CASSWVAGGYNEQFF. CDR3 bases: TGTGCCAGCAGTTGGGTAGCGGGAGGCTACAATGAGCAGTTCTTC.

The J gene is TRBJ1-2, the V gene TRBV30; a weak D match, TRBD1 (6 bases). The CDR3 is 12 residues long. Germline CDR1 reads GTSNPN; CDR2 reads SVGIG (reference sequence). Deletions cut 4 bases from V and 4 bases from J, with 10 bases between. CDR3 loop: CAWTDRTYGYTF. The CDR3 DNA is TGTGCCTGGACCGACAGGACCTATGGCTACACCTTC.

The rearrangement joins TRBV6-5 to TRBJ1-4; D not resolved. Germline lookup yields CDR1 MNHEY and CDR2 SVGAGI. The V end was cut by 0 bases, the J end by 8 bases, with 13 bases between. This CDR3 contains 15 residues. The CDR3 region is CASSYSGNRREKLFF. For the CDR3, the DNA is TGTGCCAGCAGTTACTCGGGGAATCGAAGGGAAAAACTGTTTTTT.